This TCR beta chain was observed in a study of cytomegalovirus exposure and HLA in healthy donors. Study-wide results and caveats: The likely explanation for a cluster of highly shared sequence variants was sequencing artifact. Only CMV serostatus was available as immune exposure information. Equally common other TCR beta chains were less clonally expanded than HLA-associated ones, a later analysis found. On later analysis, the bulk of CMV-associated TCR beta chains appeared to be HLA-restricted.

Primers included in the PCR were 60 Vbeta and 13 Jbeta primers. Some clones are missing from TCRdb's copy, which holds only in-frame ones; the method was immunoSEQ multiplex PCR. The sample consists of tens of thousands of clones, about 80% of them appearing once. V shed 4 bases and J shed 4 bases, with 8 bases lying between them. This CDR3 spans 12 amino acids. The germline V gene has CDR1 SNHLY and CDR2 FYNNEI. About this clone: Its target is not known.

The V call is TRBV2, the J call TRBJ2-7; D not resolved. The TCR sequence derives from a man aged 25 to 40 in good health and CMV-seropositive. Sequencing was done on a sample of PBMCs. The CDR3 DNA follows: TGTGCCAGCAGTGGAGCTAGATACGAGCAGTACTTC. This gives the protein CASSGARYEQYF.